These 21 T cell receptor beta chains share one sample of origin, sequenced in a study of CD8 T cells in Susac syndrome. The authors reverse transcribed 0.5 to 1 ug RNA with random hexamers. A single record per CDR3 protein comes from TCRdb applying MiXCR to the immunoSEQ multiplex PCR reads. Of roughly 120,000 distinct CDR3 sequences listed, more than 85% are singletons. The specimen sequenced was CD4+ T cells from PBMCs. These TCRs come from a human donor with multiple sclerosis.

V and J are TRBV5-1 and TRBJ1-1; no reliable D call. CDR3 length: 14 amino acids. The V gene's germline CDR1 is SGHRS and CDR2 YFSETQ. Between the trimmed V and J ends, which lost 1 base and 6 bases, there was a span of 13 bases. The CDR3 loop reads CASSLTAPWAEAFF. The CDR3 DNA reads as TGCGCCAGCAGCTTGACAGCCCCATGGGCTGAAGCTTTCTTT. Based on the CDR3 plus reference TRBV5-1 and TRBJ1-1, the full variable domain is KAGVTQTPRYLIKTRGQQVTLSCSPISGHRSVSWYQQTPGQGLQFLFEYFSETQRNKGNFPGRFSGRQFSNSRSEMNVSTLELGDSALYLCASSLTAPWAEAFFGQGTRLTVV.

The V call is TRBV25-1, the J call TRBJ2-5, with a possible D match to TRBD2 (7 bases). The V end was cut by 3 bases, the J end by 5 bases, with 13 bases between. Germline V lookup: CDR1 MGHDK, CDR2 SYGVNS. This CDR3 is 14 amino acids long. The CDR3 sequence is CASSDHGGLETQYF. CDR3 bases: TGTGCCAGCAGTGACCACGGGGGGCTGGAGACCCAGTACTTC.

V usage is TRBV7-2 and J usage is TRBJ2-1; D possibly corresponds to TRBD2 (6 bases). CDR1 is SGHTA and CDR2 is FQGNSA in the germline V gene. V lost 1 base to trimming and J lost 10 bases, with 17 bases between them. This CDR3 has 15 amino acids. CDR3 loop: CASSLGYWTGREQFF. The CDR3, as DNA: TGTGCCAGCAGCTTAGGATATTGGACGGGGAGGGAGCAGTTCTTC.

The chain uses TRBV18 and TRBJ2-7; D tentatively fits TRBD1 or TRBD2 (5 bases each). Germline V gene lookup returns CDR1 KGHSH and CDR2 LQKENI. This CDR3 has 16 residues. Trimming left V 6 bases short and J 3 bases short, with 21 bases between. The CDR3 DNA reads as TGTGCCAGCTCGCAAGAGGGGTCGCAAGGCCACTACGAGCAGTACTTC. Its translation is CASSQEGSQGHYEQYF.

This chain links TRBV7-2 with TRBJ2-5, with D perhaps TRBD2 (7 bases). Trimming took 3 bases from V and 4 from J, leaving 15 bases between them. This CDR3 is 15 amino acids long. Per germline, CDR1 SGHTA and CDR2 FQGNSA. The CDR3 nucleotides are TGTGCCAGCAGCTTTCCCGGCGGGGGCCGAGAGACCCAGTACTTC. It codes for CASSFPGGGRETQYF.

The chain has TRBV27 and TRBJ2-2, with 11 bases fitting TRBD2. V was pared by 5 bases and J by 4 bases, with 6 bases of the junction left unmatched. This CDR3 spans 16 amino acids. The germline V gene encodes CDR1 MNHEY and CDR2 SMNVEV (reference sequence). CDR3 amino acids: CASSLLAGGLTGELFF. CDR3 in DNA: TGTGCCAGCAGTCTTCTAGCGGGGGGCCTCACCGGGGAGCTGTTTTTT.

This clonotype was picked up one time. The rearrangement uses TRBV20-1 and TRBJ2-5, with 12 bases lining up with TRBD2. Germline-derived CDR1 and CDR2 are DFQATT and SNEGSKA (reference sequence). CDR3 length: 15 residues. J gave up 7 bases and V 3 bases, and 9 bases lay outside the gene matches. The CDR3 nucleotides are TGCAGTGCTAGCGTTGCTAGCGGGGGGGAGGGGACCCAGTACTTC. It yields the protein CSASVASGGEGTQYF.

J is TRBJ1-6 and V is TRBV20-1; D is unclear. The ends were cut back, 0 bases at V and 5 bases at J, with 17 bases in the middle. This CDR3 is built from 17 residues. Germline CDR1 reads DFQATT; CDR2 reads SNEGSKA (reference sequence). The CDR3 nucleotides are TGCAGTGCTAGAGATATGCAGACGGAATACCATAATTCACCCCTCCACTTT. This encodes CSARDMQTEYHNSPLHF.

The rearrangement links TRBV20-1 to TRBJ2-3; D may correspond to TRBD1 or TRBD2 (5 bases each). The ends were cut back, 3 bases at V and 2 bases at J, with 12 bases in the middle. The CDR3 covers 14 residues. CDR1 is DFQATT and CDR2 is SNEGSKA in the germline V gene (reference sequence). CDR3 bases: TGCAGTGCTAGGCCCGGGACGGACACAGATACGCAGTATTTT. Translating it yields CSARPGTDTDTQYF.

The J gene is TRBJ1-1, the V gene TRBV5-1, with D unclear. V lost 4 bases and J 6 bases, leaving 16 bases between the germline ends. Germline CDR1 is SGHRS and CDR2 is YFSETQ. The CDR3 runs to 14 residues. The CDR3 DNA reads TGCGCCAGCAGCGAACAGCATGACAACCCTGAAGCTTTCTTT. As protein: CASSEQHDNPEAFF.

For the CDR3, the DNA is TGTGCCAGCAGCCAAGACGGAAAGCCCCAGCATTTT. Residues: CASSQDGKPQHF. The chain carries TRBV4-2 and TRBJ1-5, with D unresolved. This CDR3 has 12 amino acids. The V gene lost 0 bases and the J gene lost 8 bases, with 5 bases spanning the gap. Germline CDR1 is LGHNA and CDR2 is YNFKEQ.

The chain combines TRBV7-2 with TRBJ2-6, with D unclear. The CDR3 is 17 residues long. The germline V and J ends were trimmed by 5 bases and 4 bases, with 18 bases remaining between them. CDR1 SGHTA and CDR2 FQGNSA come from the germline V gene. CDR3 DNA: TGTGCCAGCAGCCCCTCTGGGCAGTCGTCCGGGGCCAACGTCCTGACTTTC. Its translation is CASSPSGQSSGANVLTF.

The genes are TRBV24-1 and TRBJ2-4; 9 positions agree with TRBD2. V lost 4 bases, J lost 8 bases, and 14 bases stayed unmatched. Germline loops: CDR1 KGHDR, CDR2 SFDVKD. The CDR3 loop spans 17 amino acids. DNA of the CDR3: TGTGCCACCAGTGACACTTCTTGGACTAGCGCGGGGGACATTCAGTACTTC. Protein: CATSDTSWTSAGDIQYF.

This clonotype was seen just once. CDR3 region: CASSVSGNGYTF. CDR3 in DNA: TGTGCCAGCAGTGTCTCAGGGAATGGCTACACCTTC. The V and J genes are TRBV2 and TRBJ1-2, with a tentative D call TRBD1 (5 bases). The germline V and J ends were trimmed by 4 bases and 6 bases, with 9 bases remaining between them. Germline CDR1 SNHLY, CDR2 FYNNEI. The CDR3 contains 12 residues.

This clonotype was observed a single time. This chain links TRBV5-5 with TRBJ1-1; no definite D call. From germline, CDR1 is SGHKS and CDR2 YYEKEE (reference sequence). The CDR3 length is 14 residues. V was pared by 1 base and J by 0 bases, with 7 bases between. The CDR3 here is CASSLQRMNTEAFF. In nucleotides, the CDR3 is TGTGCCAGCAGCTTGCAGCGTATGAACACTGAAGCTTTCTTT.

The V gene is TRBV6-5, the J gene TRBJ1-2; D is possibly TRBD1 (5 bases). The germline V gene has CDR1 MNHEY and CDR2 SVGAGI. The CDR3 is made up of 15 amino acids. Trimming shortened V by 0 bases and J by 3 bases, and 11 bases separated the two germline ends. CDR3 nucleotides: TGTGCCAGCAGTTACTCGATGCAGGGACACTATGGCTACACCTTC. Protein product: CASSYSMQGHYGYTF.

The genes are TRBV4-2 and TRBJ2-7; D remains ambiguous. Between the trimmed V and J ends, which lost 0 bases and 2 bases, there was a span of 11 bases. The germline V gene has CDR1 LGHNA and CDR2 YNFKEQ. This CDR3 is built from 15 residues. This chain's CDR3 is CASSQELQVAYEQYF. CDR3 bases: TGTGCCAGCAGCCAAGAATTGCAGGTTGCCTACGAGCAGTACTTC.

The CDR3 nucleotides read TGTGCCAGCAGTCCCGACAGGGGCCGCGAGCAGTACTTC. Its translation: CASSPDRGREQYF. The J gene is TRBJ2-7, the V gene TRBV6-5, with 8 bases lining up with TRBD1. The CDR3 runs to 13 residues. With 5 bases clipped from V and 6 bases from J, the junction kept 6 bases outside the gene matches. In germline, CDR1 is MNHEY, CDR2 SVGAGI.

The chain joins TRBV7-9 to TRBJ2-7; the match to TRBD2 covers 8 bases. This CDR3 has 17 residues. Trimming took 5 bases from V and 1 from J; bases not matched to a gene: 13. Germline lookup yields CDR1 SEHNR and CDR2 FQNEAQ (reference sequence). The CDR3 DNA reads TGTGCCAGCAGCCCTAGGTCCTTAGCGGGGAAATCCTACGAGCAGTACTTC. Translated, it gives CASSPRSLAGKSYEQYF.

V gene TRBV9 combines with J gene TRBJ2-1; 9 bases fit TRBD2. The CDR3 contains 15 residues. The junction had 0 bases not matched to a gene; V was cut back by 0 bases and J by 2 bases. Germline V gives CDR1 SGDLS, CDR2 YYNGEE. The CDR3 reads CASSVVAGAYNEQFF. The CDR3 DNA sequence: TGTGCCAGCAGCGTAGTAGCGGGGGCCTACAATGAGCAGTTCTTC.

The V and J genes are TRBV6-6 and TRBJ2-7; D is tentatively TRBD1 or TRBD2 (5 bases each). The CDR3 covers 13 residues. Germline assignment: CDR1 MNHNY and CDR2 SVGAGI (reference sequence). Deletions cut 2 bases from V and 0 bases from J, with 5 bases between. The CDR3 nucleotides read TGTGCCAGCAGTTACGGGGGCTCCTACGAGCAGTACTTC. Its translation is CASSYGGSYEQYF.